This entry features one TCR beta chain sequence. The antigen is undetermined. This specimen comes from a study of Tregs in tolerant kidney transplant recipients. Method: immunoSEQ multiplex PCR; TCRdb's copy keeps in-frame clones and lacks some. The table records some 90,000 clones, more than 80% of them present only once. The V gene's germline CDR1 is SGHTA and CDR2 FQGNSA. Trimming pared 0 bases from V and 0 bases from J, leaving 11 bases between. CDR3 length: 16 amino acids. Study findings and constraints: The small number of patients limits these findings pending further validation. No direct test of biological reproducibility was done here.

The chain combines TRBV7-2 with TRBJ1-1; D unclear. This TCR was sampled from a human donor in good health. The sequenced material came from CD8+ T cells from blood. CDR3 bases: TGTGCCAGCAGCTTAGCGAGCGAGGGCTTGAACACTGAAGCTTTCTTT. Translating it yields CASSLASEGLNTEAFF.